This TCR beta chain was sequenced during a study of T cell responses to AZD1222 COVID-19 vaccine. Repertoires were generated with immunoSEQ multiplex PCR, while TCRdb's copy carries only in-frame clones and drops some. The table records approximately 170,000 clones, 75% to 90% of them present only once. Study results and caveats: Clonal diversity was possibly underestimated; the donors were predominantly white British and more often female. Recipients of two AZD1222 doses showed rising Spike-specific TCR breadth and depth. CD4 TCRs linked to vaccination spanned spike, dominating at 160-218 and 743-854. Just six people given AZD1222 tested seropositive at baseline.

A word on this clone: Its antigen remains unknown.

This clonotype originated in an adult in good health. Here the sequenced sample was peripheral blood, taken on day 0 of AZD1222 vaccination.

This CDR3 is CASSLDDSSYNSPLHF. The CDR3 DNA reads as TGTGCCAGCAGCTTAGATGACAGCTCCTATAATTCACCCCTCCACTTT. This chain uses TRBV7-2 with TRBJ1-6; the D gene is possibly TRBD1 (5 bases). The germline V gene has CDR1 SGHTA and CDR2 FQGNSA. CDR3 size: 16 residues. V lost 1 base and J lost 0, with 7 bases in between. Using reference TRBV7-2 and TRBJ1-6 for the parts outside the CDR3, the full variable domain is GAGVSQSPSNKVTEKGKDVELRCDPISGHTALYWYRQSLGQGLEFLIYFQGNSAPDKSGLPSDRFSAERTGGSVSTLTIQRTQQEDSAVYLCASSLDDSSYNSPLHFGNGTRLTVT.